The 26 T cell receptor beta chains listed next were all sequenced from one sample in a study of spatial heterogeneity in lung cancer. Regarding time point: sample taken at primary tumor resection. TCRdb recomputed calls from the 5' RACE reads with MiXCR, one row per CDR3 protein. The sample consists of under 12,000 distinct CDR3 sequences, about 5.5% of them appearing once. Notes on the study in general: In tumors, expanded intratumoral alpha and beta TCR counts tracked mutation counts.

Antigens of these TCRs are unknown. Sequenced material: lung tumor tissue, taken at surgery. The receptors derive from a male donor with early-stage non-small cell lung cancer.

V gene TRBV11-2 combines with J gene TRBJ2-1; TRBD1 matches at 7 bases. V lost 4 bases to trimming and J lost 4 bases; unmatched junction nucleotides: 7. This CDR3 contains 15 residues. The germline gives CDR1 SGHAT, CDR2 FQNNGV. The CDR3 here is CASSSRDSGYNEQFF. The CDR3 DNA reads as TGTGCCAGCAGCTCCCGGGACAGCGGATACAATGAGCAGTTCTTC. Full variable domain (outside the CDR3, taken from reference TRBV11-2 and TRBJ2-1): EAGVAQSPRYKIIEKRQSVAFWCNPISGHATLYWYQQILGQGPKLLIQFQNNGVVDDSQLPKDRFSAERLKGVDSTLKIQPAKLEDSAVYLCASSSRDSGYNEQFFGPGTRLTVL.

This clonotype was counted ten times or more. The rearrangement links TRBV20-1 to TRBJ1-2; 9 positions match TRBD1. The CDR3 covers 17 residues. The germline CDR1 and CDR2 sequences are DFQATT and SNEGSKA (reference sequence). V lost 1 base to trimming and J lost 8 bases; unmatched junction nucleotides: 17. The CDR3 sequence is CSARVGTGIAKGLGYTF. CDR3 nucleotides: TGCAGTGCTAGAGTGGGGACAGGGATAGCCAAGGGTTTAGGCTACACCTTC.

This clonotype occurred many times. The chain joins TRBV13 to TRBJ1-2, with no clear D. V was pared by 3 bases and J by 0 bases, with 8 bases between. The CDR3 has 14 amino acids. The germline gives CDR1 PRHDT, CDR2 FYEKMQ (reference sequence). CDR3 sequence reads: CASSFWQANYGYTF. Written as DNA, the CDR3 is TGTGCCAGCAGCTTCTGGCAGGCTAACTATGGCTACACCTTC.

This clonotype is classed as medium-sized. This rearrangement joins TRBV28 to TRBJ1-1; tentative D call: TRBD1 (6 bases). Germline values: CDR1 MDHEN, CDR2 SYDVKM. The CDR3 sequence is 14 residues long. The V and J ends lost 7 bases and 0 bases respectively, with 12 bases between them. CDR3 in amino acids: CASTGQFMNTEAFF. CDR3 DNA: TGTGCCAGCACTGGACAGTTCATGAACACTGAAGCTTTCTTT.

This clonotype was found many times. The chain links TRBV27 to TRBJ2-7; D is unclear. Per germline, CDR1 MNHEY and CDR2 SMNVEV (reference sequence). CDR3 size: 14 residues. Trimming pared 3 bases from V and 1 base from J, leaving 10 bases between. This CDR3 reads CASSLTLLSYEQYF. CDR3 bases: TGTGCCAGCAGTTTGACTCTCCTATCCTACGAGCAGTACTTC.

This clonotype was recorded many times. The chain employs TRBV5-1 and TRBJ2-1; D remains unclear. The CDR3 loop spans 13 amino acids. V was pared by 4 bases and J by 7 bases, with 12 bases between. Germline values: CDR1 SGHRS, CDR2 YFSETQ. The CDR3 coding sequence is TGCGCCAGCAGCACCGGACCGGGTAATGAGCAGTTCTTC. Translated: CASSTGPGNEQFF.

This clonotype was seen many times. The chain recombines TRBV27 with TRBJ2-1; D is perhaps TRBD1 (5 bases). V was cut by 6 bases and J by 5 bases, with 17 bases left in between. The CDR3 loop spans 15 amino acids. Germline V gene sequence: CDR1 MNHEY, CDR2 SMNVEV (reference sequence). DNA of the CDR3: TGTGCCAGCAGGGCCCCGTCCCGACAGAACAATGAGCAGTTCTTC. It specifies CASRAPSRQNNEQFF.

Many counts were recorded for this clonotype. The chain employs TRBV20-1 and TRBJ1-1, with D hard to call. V was trimmed by 0 bases and J by 2 bases, leaving 13 bases between them. The CDR3 is made up of 15 amino acids. Germline loops: CDR1 DFQATT, CDR2 SNEGSKA (reference sequence). The CDR3 sequence is CSARDYGLINTEAFF. In DNA form, the CDR3 reads TGCAGTGCTAGAGATTACGGGTTGATAAACACTGAAGCTTTCTTT.

This clonotype was recorded many times. J is TRBJ2-5 and V is TRBV7-8; 10 nucleotides match TRBD2. The CDR3 contains 16 residues. Trimming at V came to 1 base and at J to 0 bases, leaving 2 bases not matched to a gene. The germline V gene encodes CDR1 SGHVS and CDR2 FQNEAQ. In DNA, the CDR3 is TGTGCCAGCAGCTTAGAAGGACTAGCGGACCAAGAGACCCAGTACTTC. This gives the protein CASSLEGLADQETQYF.

The table lists this clonotype with many counts. The chain employs TRBV29-1 and TRBJ1-1, with 7 positions matching TRBD1. The CDR3 sequence is 15 residues long. Per the germline V gene, CDR1 is SQVTM and CDR2 is ANQGSEA. V lost 6 bases, J lost 0 bases, and 10 bases stayed unmatched. The CDR3 region is CSVNPPRGMNTEAFF. As DNA, the CDR3 is TGCAGCGTCAATCCTCCCAGGGGGATGAACACTGAAGCTTTCTTT.

This clonotype ranks as medium-sized. This chain connects TRBV29-1 to TRBJ2-5; D not certain. This CDR3 contains 12 residues. Germline-derived CDR1 and CDR2 are SQVTM and ANQGSEA. Between the trimmed V and J ends, which lost 4 bases and 3 bases, there was a span of 9 bases. The CDR3 DNA sequence: TGCAGCGTTGGGACGACCGAAGAGACCCAGTACTTC. Translating gives CSVGTTEETQYF.

This clonotype occurred many times. This chain joins TRBV28 and TRBJ1-5; D not resolved. Trimming took off 2 bases at V and 10 bases at J, with 12 bases between the two ends. The CDR3 runs 13 residues. Germline V lookup: CDR1 MDHEN, CDR2 SYDVKM. In DNA form, the CDR3 reads TGTGCCAGCAGTTTAAACTGGGAGCGACCCCAGCATTTT. It yields the protein CASSLNWERPQHF.

This clonotype was counted many times. The chain carries TRBV3-1 and TRBJ2-7; the D gene is possibly TRBD1 (5 bases). The CDR3 spans 13 residues. V shed 1 base and J shed 2 bases, with 6 bases lying between them. Germline V CDR1 and CDR2: LGHDT, YNNKEL (reference sequence). The CDR3 protein is CASSQARAYEQYF. CDR3 DNA sequence: TGTGCCAGCAGCCAAGCCAGGGCCTACGAGCAGTACTTC.

This clonotype was recorded many times. In DNA form, the CDR3 reads TGTGCCAGCTCACCCTGGGTGATGACTAGCGGCACAGATACGCAGTATTTT. Its translation: CASSPWVMTSGTDTQYF. The chain has TRBV18 and TRBJ2-3, with 8 bases that match TRBD2. CDR1 is KGHSH, CDR2 LQKENI, per germline. With V trimmed by 3 bases and J by 1 base, 9 bases remained unmatched. CDR3 length: 17 residues.

This clonotype was picked up many times. The chain links TRBV10-3 to TRBJ2-7; D might be TRBD2 (5 bases). Looked up from germline, CDR1 is ENHRY and CDR2 is SYGVKD. The germline V and J ends were trimmed by 6 bases and 0 bases, with 12 bases remaining between them. The CDR3 length is 14 residues. CDR3 sequence reads: CAIRSARDSYEQYF. CDR3 DNA: TGTGCCATCAGATCCGCCCGGGACTCCTACGAGCAGTACTTC.

This clonotype has ten or more counts. This rearrangement joins TRBV29-1 to TRBJ2-7, with D perhaps being TRBD1 or TRBD2 (6 bases each). Per the germline V gene, CDR1 is SQVTM and CDR2 is ANQGSEA. CDR3 length equals 13 residues. Trimming removed 5 bases at V and 0 bases at J, with 11 bases between. The DNA for the CDR3 is TGCAGCGTTAAGGGGGGAAGCTCCTACGAGCAGTACTTC. Protein sequence: CSVKGGSSYEQYF.

The chain combines TRBV18 with TRBJ2-3, with 9 bases identical to TRBD2. The trim removed 5 bases at V and 7 bases at J, leaving 13 bases unmatched. This CDR3 contains 16 residues. Germline loops: CDR1 KGHSH, CDR2 LQKENI. CDR3 in amino acids: CASSMTAGTSLHTQYF. DNA for the CDR3: TGTGCCAGCTCAATGACCGCCGGGACTAGCCTTCATACGCAGTATTTT.

This clonotype was recorded at least ten times. J is TRBJ1-1 and V is TRBV18, with D perhaps TRBD1 (5 bases). Germline loops: CDR1 KGHSH, CDR2 LQKENI. Deletions cut 2 bases from V and 4 bases from J, with 17 bases between. This CDR3 spans 16 amino acids. CDR3 region: CASSPARGGRSTEAFF. CDR3 bases: TGTGCCAGCTCACCAGCCCGGGGGGGGAGAAGCACTGAAGCTTTCTTT.

This clonotype was seen ten or more times. The chain combines TRBV11-2 with TRBJ2-7; D unresolved. V lost 2 bases to trimming and J lost 7 bases, with 9 bases between them. CDR3 length: 12 amino acids. Germline lookup yields CDR1 SGHAT and CDR2 FQNNGV. This chain's CDR3 is CASSLSPEEQYF. CDR3 DNA: TGTGCCAGCAGCTTAAGCCCGGAGGAGCAGTACTTC.

This clonotype occurred many times. This chain links TRBV12-5 with TRBJ1-4; D remains unclear. Germline V gives CDR1 LGHNT, CDR2 FRNRAP. CDR3 length: 17 amino acids. V was shortened by 7 bases and J by 2 bases, with 20 bases between the two germline ends. CDR3 nucleotide sequence: TGTGCTAGTGCCGCCCGTGGCGCCGGGAGGACTAATGAAAAACTGTTTTTT. This sequence encodes CASAARGAGRTNEKLFF. The variable domain in full, completed from reference TRBV12-5 and TRBJ1-4, reads DARVTQTPRHKVTEMGQEVTMRCQPILGHNTVFWYRQTMMQGLELLAYFRNRAPLDDSGMPKDRFSAEMPDATLATLKIQPSEPRDSAVYFCASAARGAGRTNEKLFFGSGTQLSVL.

By its share, this clonotype is medium-sized. The chain has TRBV18 and TRBJ1-1; D may be TRBD1 (6 bases). Per germline, CDR1 KGHSH and CDR2 LQKENI. Trimming removed 6 bases at V and 4 bases at J, with 27 bases between. CDR3 length equals 18 residues. The CDR3 is CASSPGPGAAFMSTEAFF. CDR3 nucleotides: TGTGCCAGCTCCCCCGGACCGGGGGCCGCGTTCATGAGCACTGAAGCTTTCTTT.

This sequence joins TRBV28 and TRBJ2-2, with TRBD2 as a possible D gene (5 bases). The V gene's germline CDR1 is MDHEN and CDR2 SYDVKM. The CDR3 has 14 amino acids. V lost 3 bases, J lost 2 bases, and 7 bases lay in between. The CDR3 DNA sequence: TGTGCCAGCAGTTTTCGGGGAAACACCGGGGAGCTGTTTTTT. It yields the protein CASSFRGNTGELFF.

CDR3 sequence: CASSLADSYEQYF. The CDR3 DNA sequence: TGCGCCAGCAGCCTCGCAGACTCCTACGAGCAGTACTTC. The chain links TRBV4-1 to TRBJ2-7, with no clear D. The CDR3 loop spans 13 amino acids. Trimming left V 4 bases short and J 0 bases short, with 7 bases between. Germline CDR1 MGHRA, CDR2 YSYEKL.

This clonotype was detected many times. The rearrangement links TRBV28 to TRBJ2-7; D is undetermined. Germline V gene lookup returns CDR1 MDHEN and CDR2 SYDVKM. This CDR3 has 14 residues. Deletions cut 5 bases from V and 3 bases from J, with 14 bases between. This CDR3 is CASSRTATYYEQYF. The DNA of the CDR3 is TGTGCCAGCAGTCGGACGGCTACGTACTACGAGCAGTACTTC.

This clonotype was counted at least ten times. The rearrangement joins TRBV18 to TRBJ2-1; D unresolved. The CDR3 loop spans 16 amino acids. Between the trimmed V and J ends, which lost 0 bases and 0 bases, there was a span of 9 bases. The germline gives CDR1 KGHSH, CDR2 LQKENI. The CDR3 reads CASSPPGHDSYNEQFF. CDR3 coding DNA: TGTGCCAGCTCACCACCGGGCCACGACTCCTACAATGAGCAGTTCTTC.

This clonotype was observed at least ten times. V gene TRBV3-1 combines with J gene TRBJ2-1, with D possibly matching TRBD2 (6 bases). The CDR3 contains 12 residues. The germline V and J ends were trimmed by 8 bases and 5 bases, with 10 bases remaining between them. The germline gives CDR1 LGHDT, CDR2 YNNKEL (reference sequence). Here the CDR3 DNA reads TGTGCCAGCCGGGGAGGACACAATGAGCAGTTCTTC. Protein sequence: CASRGGHNEQFF.